The sequence of this TCR beta chain was determined in a study of cytomegalovirus exposure and HLA in healthy donors. General observations from the study: TCR beta sequences reportedly predicted the HLA-A and HLA-B alleles of most subjects accurately.

Germline V gene data show CDR1 as MGHRA and CDR2 as YSYEKL. V lost 0 bases and J 0 bases, leaving 15 bases between the germline ends. The length of the CDR3 is 18 residues. Turning to this clone: What it binds is not known.

PCR primers comprised 60 Vbeta and 13 Jbeta primers. Data came from immunoSEQ multiplex PCR; TCRdb stores just in-frame clones and leaves some out. The table has 210,000 or so clones, approximately 83% seen once. This sequence was found in a boy aged 2-9 years in good health and CMV-seronegative. The sequencing input was PBMCs. This sequence joins TRBV4-1 and TRBJ1-5; possible D gene TRBD1, 5 bases. CDR3 region: CASSQDGRGPYSNQPQHF. CDR3 nucleotides: TGCGCCAGCAGCCAAGATGGGAGGGGACCGTATAGCAATCAGCCCCAGCATTTT.